The text below deals with one TCR beta chain. No antigen is known for it. The TCR beta profiling, which covered VDJ combination and CDR3 sequence, was carried out using genomic DNA as the template. One entry per CDR3 protein, called by TCRdb with MiXCR from the reads. The table shows around 500,000 distinct CDR3 sequences, with under 40% occurring only once. This entry comes from a study of CD8+CD57+ T cells in acquired aplastic anemia. Whole-study results and caveats: Overlapping CD8+ CDR3 repertoires of patients and controls contained approximately 29 shared sequences. CD8+ Simpson's diversity did not differ significantly between patients and controls.

The CDR3 sequence is 13 residues long. Deletions cut 10 bases from V and 6 bases from J, with 15 bases between. The germline CDR1 and CDR2 sequences are ENHRY and SYGVKD. All sequencing subjects had displayed CD8+CD57+ cell expansion on flow cytometry. The chain uses TRBV10-3 and TRBJ2-2; D is ambiguous. This TCR came from a human donor with aplastic anemia. Sequenced material: sorted CD4+, CD8+, or CD8+CD57+ T cells (not recorded which) from PBMCs. CDR3 region: CASSPVSSGELFF. CDR3 coding DNA: TGTGCCAGCAGCCCGGTTAGCTCCGGGGAGCTGTTTTTT.